The 13 T cell receptor beta chains reported below all come from one sample, sequenced in a study of blood T cell repertoires in COVID-19. The method was immunoSEQ multiplex PCR; TCRdb's version includes in-frame clones alone and lacks a portion of them. Altogether about 180,000 clones are present, approximately 86% being singletons, with the ten largest covering under 7.5%. Specimen: peripheral blood. These TCRs come from a man older than 75 with COVID-19, enrolled during active disease.

This clone has just one count. The gene calls are TRBV18 and TRBJ2-7; 9 bases map to TRBD1. The CDR3 has 14 amino acids. Germline CDR1 and CDR2: KGHSH and LQKENI. J gave up 6 bases and V 0 bases, and 3 bases lay outside the gene matches. The CDR3 region has the DNA TGTGCCAGCTCACCACCAGGGACAGGGCGCGAGCAGTACTTC. This gives the protein CASSPPGTGREQYF.

The chain carries TRBV11-3 and TRBJ1-5, with TRBD1 identical over 7 bases. Trimming removed 4 bases from V and 6 bases from J; junction bases left unmatched: 15. The CDR3 is 17 residues long. In germline, CDR1 is SGHNT, CDR2 YENEEA. CDR3: CASSSGQERKLGQPQHF. Here the CDR3 DNA reads TGTGCCAGCAGCTCAGGACAGGAGCGGAAACTAGGTCAGCCCCAGCATTTT.

The chain combines TRBV6-6 with TRBJ2-1, with 12 bases matching TRBD1. The CDR3 extends over 15 amino acids. The J segment lost 9 bases and the V segment lost 7 bases, leaving 10 bases of the junction unmatched. Germline V gene lookup returns CDR1 MNHNY and CDR2 SVGAGI (reference sequence). The CDR3 sequence: CASTGLGTGGFEQFF. Written as DNA, the CDR3 is TGTGCCAGCACCGGCTTGGGGACAGGGGGCTTTGAGCAGTTCTTC.

The gene calls are TRBV5-1 and TRBJ2-3; 11 nucleotides line up with TRBD2. Trimming took 5 bases from V and 3 from J; bases not matched to a gene: 2. The germline CDR1 and CDR2 sequences are SGHRS and YFSETQ. The CDR3 sequence is 14 residues long. The CDR3 is CASSSGGATDTQYF. The DNA of the CDR3 is TGCGCCAGCAGTAGCGGGGGGGCGACAGATACGCAGTATTTT.

The chain has TRBV12-3 or TRBV12-4 and TRBJ1-1, with a weak D call TRBD1 (5 bases). V lost 3 bases and J lost 11, with 10 bases in between. This CDR3 has 11 amino acids. The DNA of the CDR3 is TGTGCCAGCAGTTTGCACGGGGGGGCTTTCTTT. Its translation: CASSLHGGAFF.

Concerning this clone: Relative to the germline gene, one junction end is altered; a read error may explain this. The V call is TRBV7-9, the J call TRBJ2-7; TRBD1 matches 10 bases. The CDR3 covers 12 residues. CDR1 and CDR2 (germline): SEHNR, FQNEAQ (reference sequence). Here the CDR3 reads CASSPLDRGQLF. The CDR3 DNA reads TGTGCCAGCAGCCCCCTAGACAGGGGGCAGCTGTTC.

This rearrangement joins TRBV6-2 or TRBV6-3 to TRBJ1-5, with a tentative D call TRBD1 (5 bases). The ends were cut back, 7 bases at V and 2 bases at J, with 15 bases in the middle. CDR3 length: 15 residues. The germline CDR1 and CDR2 sequences are MNHEY and SVGEGT. The CDR3: CASTPGGSGNQPQHF. In DNA form, the CDR3 reads TGTGCCAGCACCCCCGGGGGGTCAGGCAATCAGCCCCAGCATTTT.

J is TRBJ2-2 and V is TRBV19; 9 positions match TRBD2. V lost 2 bases and J lost 2; bases outside the gene matches: 9. Germline CDR1 LNHDA, CDR2 SQIVND (reference sequence). The CDR3 totals 18 residues. The CDR3, as DNA: TGTGCCAGTAGTATACTAACCGGGACTAGCAGAAACACCGGGGAGCTGTTTTTT. It codes for CASSILTGTSRNTGELFF.

J is TRBJ2-3 and V is TRBV7-3; D is uncertain. Trimming took off 5 bases at V and 2 bases at J, with 11 bases between the two ends. This CDR3 has 14 amino acids. The germline V gene encodes CDR1 SGHTA and CDR2 FQGTGA. For the CDR3, the DNA is TGTGCCAGCAGCCCACAGCCAGCCACAGATACGCAGTATTTT. It translates to CASSPQPATDTQYF.

The sample holds a few counts of this clone. The genes are TRBV7-9 and TRBJ1-6; 7 nucleotides align to TRBD1. The germline V gene has CDR1 SEHNR and CDR2 FQNEAQ (reference sequence). The CDR3 is 15 residues long. J was trimmed by 9 bases and V by 3 bases; bases with no gene match: 8. The chain's CDR3 is CASSLGDSLSSPLHF. The CDR3 DNA reads TGTGCCAGCAGCTTGGGGGACAGCCTGAGTTCACCCCTCCACTTT.

V gene TRBV10-2 combines with J gene TRBJ1-5; 9 bases agree with TRBD1. The CDR3 sequence is 16 residues long. Trimming removed 3 bases from V and 6 bases from J; junction bases left unmatched: 9. Per the germline V gene, CDR1 is WSHSY and CDR2 is SAAADI. CDR3 DNA: TGCGCCAGCAGTGACTCGTCCGGGACAGGGAGTCAGCCCCAGCATTTT. Amino acids: CASSDSSGTGSQPQHF.

CDR3 in DNA: TGTGCCAGCGCGACACAGAATCTCCGTGAAAAACTGTTTTTT. Encoded protein: CASATQNLREKLFF. The J gene is TRBJ1-4, the V gene TRBV5-6; D remains ambiguous. Germline V lookup: CDR1 SGHDT, CDR2 YYEEEE. The CDR3 is made up of 14 amino acids. Trimming shortened V by 7 bases and J by 7 bases, and 17 bases separated the two germline ends.

This clone was recorded once. The chain employs TRBV11-2 and TRBJ1-1; D is unresolved. The V gene's germline CDR1 is SGHAT and CDR2 FQNNGV. This CDR3 contains 13 residues. Trimming shortened V by 5 bases and J by 4 bases, and 11 bases separated the two germline ends. The CDR3 nucleotides are TGTGCCAGCAGCCAGATTTGGGCCACTGAAGCTTTCTTT. This translates into CASSQIWATEAFF.